This entry describes one TCR beta chain. This entry belongs to a study of OX40 agonist ivuxolimab in advanced cancers. Study overall: Patients were treated with ivuxolimab, an agonistic anti-OX40 (CD134) antibody. Age averaged roughly 60 years (range about 23 to 80), and roughly 80% were male.

Germline V gene data show CDR1 as SGHTA and CDR2 as FQGNSA. V was cut by 1 base and J by 5 bases, with 15 bases left in between. The CDR3 loop spans 15 amino acids. Clones were sequenced by immunoSEQ multiplex PCR, and TCRdb holds only the in-frame ones, with some missing. The data hold roughly 72,000 clones, with over 70% observed a single time. The material sequenced was CD4+ or CD8+ T cells sorted from blood, taken in a trial of the OX40 agonist ivuxolimab. The chain couples TRBV7-2 to TRBJ2-7, with no clear D. This receptor was taken from an adult with an advanced solid tumor such as melanoma, head and neck, liver or kidney cancer. CDR3 protein: CASSLVANSGDEQYF. The CDR3 DNA is TGTGCCAGCAGCTTAGTAGCAAACTCTGGCGACGAGCAGTACTTC.